This T cell receptor beta chain emerged from a study of T cell responses to AZD1222 COVID-19 vaccine. The germline CDR1 and CDR2 sequences are ENHRY and SYGVKD. This CDR3 region has 14 residues. V dropped 8 bases and J dropped 1 base, with 14 bases sitting between them. The table came from immunoSEQ multiplex PCR; TCRdb's copy has only in-frame clones and leaves some out. The sample holds more than 95,000 clones, approximately 88% seen once. The sample was peripheral blood, taken on day 0 of AZD1222 vaccination. The chain couples TRBV10-3 to TRBJ1-1, with no clear D. This receptor was taken from an adult in good health. The CDR3 spells CAIGPWGENTEAFF. The DNA for the CDR3 is TGTGCCATCGGGCCATGGGGAGAGAACACTGAAGCTTTCTTT.